This TCR beta chain came from a study of blood T cell repertoires in COVID-19. Per the study methods: From reference gene primer amplification, estimates of nucleated cell counts were derived. This table comes from immunoSEQ multiplex PCR, and its TCRdb copy is limited to in-frame clones, with some not included. V and J calls and clone size are as listed in that table; D and trimming were resolved from the DNA. The table records a few hundred thousand clones, about 87% of them present only once. This CDR3 has 11 amino acids. Deletions cut 8 bases from V and 1 base from J, with 2 bases between. In germline, CDR1 is MNHEY, CDR2 SVGAGI.

Specimen: peripheral blood. The rearrangement uses TRBV6-5 and TRBJ2-2; D is unresolved. This receptor was identified in a woman aged 40 to 55 with acute or convalescent COVID-19. The CDR3 loop is CASQNTGELFF. For the CDR3, the DNA is TGTGCCAGCCAGAACACCGGGGAGCTGTTTTTT.